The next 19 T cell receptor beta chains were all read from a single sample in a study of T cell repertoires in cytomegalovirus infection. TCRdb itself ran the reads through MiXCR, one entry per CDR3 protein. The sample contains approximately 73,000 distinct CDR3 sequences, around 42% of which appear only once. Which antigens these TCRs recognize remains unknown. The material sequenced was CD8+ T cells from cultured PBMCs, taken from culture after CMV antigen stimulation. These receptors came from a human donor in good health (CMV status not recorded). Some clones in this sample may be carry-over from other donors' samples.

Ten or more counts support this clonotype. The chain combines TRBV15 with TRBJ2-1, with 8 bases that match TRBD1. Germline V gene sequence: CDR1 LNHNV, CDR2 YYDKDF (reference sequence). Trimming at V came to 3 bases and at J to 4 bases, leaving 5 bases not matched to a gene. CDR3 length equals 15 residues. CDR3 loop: CATSSYRGEYNEQFF. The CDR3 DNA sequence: TGTGCCACCAGCAGTTACAGGGGGGAGTACAATGAGCAGTTCTTC.

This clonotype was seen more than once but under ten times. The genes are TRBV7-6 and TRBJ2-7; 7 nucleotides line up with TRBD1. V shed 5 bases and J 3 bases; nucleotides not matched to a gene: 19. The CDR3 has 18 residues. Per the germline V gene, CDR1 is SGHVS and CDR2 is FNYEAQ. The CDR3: CASSLFPLSSHRGYEQYF. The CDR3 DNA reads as TGTGCCAGCAGCCTATTCCCCCTAAGTTCCCACAGGGGCTACGAGCAGTACTTC.

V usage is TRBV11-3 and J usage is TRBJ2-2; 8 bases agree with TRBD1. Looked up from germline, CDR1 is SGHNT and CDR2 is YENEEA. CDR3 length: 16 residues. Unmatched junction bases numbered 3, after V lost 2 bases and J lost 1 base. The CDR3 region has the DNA TGTGCCAGCAGCTTACCCGGGACAGGGAACACCGGGGAGCTGTTTTTT. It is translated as CASSLPGTGNTGELFF.

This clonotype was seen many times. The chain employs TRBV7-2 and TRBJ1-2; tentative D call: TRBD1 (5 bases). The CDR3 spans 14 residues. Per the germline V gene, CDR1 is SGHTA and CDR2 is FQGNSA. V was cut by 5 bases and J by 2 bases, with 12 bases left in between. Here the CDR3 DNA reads TGTGCCAGCAGCCCTCTGACAGCAAACTATGGCTACACCTTC. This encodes CASSPLTANYGYTF.

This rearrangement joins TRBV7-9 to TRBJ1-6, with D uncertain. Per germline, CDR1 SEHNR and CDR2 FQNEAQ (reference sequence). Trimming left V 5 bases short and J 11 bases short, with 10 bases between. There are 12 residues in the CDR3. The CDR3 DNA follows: TGTGCCAGCAGCCCCAGCGGGCCACCCCTCCACTTT. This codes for CASSPSGPPLHF. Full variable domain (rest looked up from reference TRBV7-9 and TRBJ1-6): DTGVSQNPRHKITKRGQNVTFRCDPISEHNRLYWYRQTLGQGPEFLTYFQNEAQLEKSRLLSDRFSAERPKGSFSTLEIQRTEQGDSAMYLCASSPSGPPLHFGNGTRLTVT.

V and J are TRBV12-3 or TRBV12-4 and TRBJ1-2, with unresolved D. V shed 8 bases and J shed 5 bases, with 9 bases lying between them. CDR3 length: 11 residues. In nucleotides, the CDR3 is TGTGCCAGCTACGCGGGGTATGGCTACACCTTC. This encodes CASYAGYGYTF.

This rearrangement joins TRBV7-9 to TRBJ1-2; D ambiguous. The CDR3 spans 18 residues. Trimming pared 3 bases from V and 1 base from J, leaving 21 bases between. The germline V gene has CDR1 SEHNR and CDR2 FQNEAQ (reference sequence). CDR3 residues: CASSFSKIIKPFNYGYTF. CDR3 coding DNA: TGTGCCAGCAGCTTCAGCAAAATTATTAAGCCTTTTAACTATGGCTACACCTTC.

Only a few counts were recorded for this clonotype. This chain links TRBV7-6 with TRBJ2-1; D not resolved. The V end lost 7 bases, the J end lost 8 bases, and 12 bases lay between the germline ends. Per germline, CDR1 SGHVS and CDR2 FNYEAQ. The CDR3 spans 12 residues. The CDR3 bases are TGTGCCAGCACTTCTCGACTTCATGAGCAGTTCTTC. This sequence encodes CASTSRLHEQFF.

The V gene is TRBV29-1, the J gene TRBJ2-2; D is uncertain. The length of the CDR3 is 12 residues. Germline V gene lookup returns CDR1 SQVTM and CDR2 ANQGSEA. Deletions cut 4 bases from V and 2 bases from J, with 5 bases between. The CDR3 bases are TGCAGCGTTGTACAAAACACCGGGGAGCTGTTTTTT. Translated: CSVVQNTGELFF.

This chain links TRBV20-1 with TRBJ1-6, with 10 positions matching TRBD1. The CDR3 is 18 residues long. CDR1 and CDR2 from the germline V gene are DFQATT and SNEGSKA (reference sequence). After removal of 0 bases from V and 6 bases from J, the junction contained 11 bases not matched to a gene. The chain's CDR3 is CSARDLEGQGIVNSPLHF. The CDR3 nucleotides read TGCAGTGCTAGAGATTTGGAGGGACAGGGGATCGTTAATTCACCCCTCCACTTT.

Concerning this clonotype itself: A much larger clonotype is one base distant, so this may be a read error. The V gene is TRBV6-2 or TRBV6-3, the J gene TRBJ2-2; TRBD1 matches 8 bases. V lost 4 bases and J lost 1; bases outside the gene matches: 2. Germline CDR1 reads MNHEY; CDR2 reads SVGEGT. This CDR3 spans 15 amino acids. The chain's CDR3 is CASSLGTGNTGELFF. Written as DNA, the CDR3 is TGTGCCAGCAGTTTGGGGACAGGGAACACCGGGGAGCTGTTTTTT.

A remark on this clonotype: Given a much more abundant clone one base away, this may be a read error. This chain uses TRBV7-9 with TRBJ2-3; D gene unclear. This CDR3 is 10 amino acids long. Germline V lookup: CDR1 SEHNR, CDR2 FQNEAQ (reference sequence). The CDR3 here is CVSVTDTQYF. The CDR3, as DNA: TGTGTCAGCGTTACCGATACGCAGTATTTT.

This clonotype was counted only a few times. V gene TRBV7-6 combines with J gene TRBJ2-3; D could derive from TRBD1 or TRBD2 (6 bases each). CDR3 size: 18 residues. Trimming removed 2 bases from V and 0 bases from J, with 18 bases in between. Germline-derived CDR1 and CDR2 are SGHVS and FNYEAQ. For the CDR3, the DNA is TGTGCCAGCAGCTTATCCGGGGGCGCCGGGTTTAGCACAGATACGCAGTATTTT. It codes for CASSLSGGAGFSTDTQYF.

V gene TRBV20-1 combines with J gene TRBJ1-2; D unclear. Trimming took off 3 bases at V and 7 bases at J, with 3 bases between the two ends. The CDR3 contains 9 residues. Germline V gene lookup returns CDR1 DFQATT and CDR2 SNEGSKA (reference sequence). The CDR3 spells CSARSGYTF. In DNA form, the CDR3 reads TGCAGTGCTAGGAGTGGCTACACCTTC.

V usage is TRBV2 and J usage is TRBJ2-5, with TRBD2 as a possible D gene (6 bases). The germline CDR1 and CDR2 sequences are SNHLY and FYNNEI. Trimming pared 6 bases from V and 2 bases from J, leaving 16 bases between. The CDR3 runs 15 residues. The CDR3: CASSAARGKQETQYF. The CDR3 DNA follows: TGTGCCAGCAGCGCTGCCCGGGGGAAACAAGAGACCCAGTACTTC.

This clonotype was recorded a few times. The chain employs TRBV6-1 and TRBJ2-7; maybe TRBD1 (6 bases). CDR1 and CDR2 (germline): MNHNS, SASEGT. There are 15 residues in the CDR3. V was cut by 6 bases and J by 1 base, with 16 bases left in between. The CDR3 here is CASRLGRTVSYEQYF. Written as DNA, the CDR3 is TGTGCCAGCAGGCTTGGCCGGACAGTTTCCTACGAGCAGTACTTC.

CDR3 in amino acids: CASSPRDRDGYTF. The CDR3 bases are TGTGCCAGCAGTCCCCGGGACAGGGATGGCTACACCTTC. The J gene is TRBJ1-2, the V gene TRBV5-4, with 9 positions matching TRBD1. V lost 5 bases to trimming and J lost 6 bases; unmatched junction nucleotides: 5. Germline CDR1 is SGHNT and CDR2 is YYREEE (reference sequence). The CDR3 runs 13 residues.

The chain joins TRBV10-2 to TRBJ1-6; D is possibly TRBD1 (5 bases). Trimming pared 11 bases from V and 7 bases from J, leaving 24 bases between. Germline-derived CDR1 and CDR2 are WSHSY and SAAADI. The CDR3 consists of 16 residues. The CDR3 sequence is CACRGGRGGRNSPLHF. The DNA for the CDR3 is TGCGCCTGTCGGGGCGGCCGAGGTGGGCGAAATTCACCCCTCCACTTT.

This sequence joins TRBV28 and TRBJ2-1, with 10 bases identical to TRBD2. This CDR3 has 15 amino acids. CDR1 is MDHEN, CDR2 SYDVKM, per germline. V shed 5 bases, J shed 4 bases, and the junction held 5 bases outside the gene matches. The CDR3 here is CASSKAGGPYNEQFF. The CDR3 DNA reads TGTGCCAGCAGTAAAGCGGGGGGGCCGTACAATGAGCAGTTCTTC.